The TCR beta chain under discussion was sequenced for a study of T cell responses to AZD1222 COVID-19 vaccine. Some clones are missing from TCRdb's copy, which holds only in-frame ones; the method was immunoSEQ multiplex PCR. The table shows about 81,000 clones, with just over 90% occurring only once. V dropped 0 bases and J dropped 4 bases, with 13 bases sitting between them. Germline V gene data show CDR1 as LGHNA and CDR2 as YSLEER. The length of the CDR3 is 16 residues. Source: peripheral blood, taken on day 0 of AZD1222 vaccination. The clonotype was recovered from an adult in good health. The chain uses TRBV4-3 and TRBJ2-4; no reliable D call. DNA for the CDR3: TGCGCCAGCAGCCAAGACGTTTCCCCGAGTAAAAACATTCAGTACTTC. Its protein is CASSQDVSPSKNIQYF.